Listed below are T cell receptor beta chains from one sample, sequenced in a study of graft-versus-host responses after intestinal transplantation. Assay: immunoSEQ multiplex PCR; the TCRdb copy retains only in-frame clones and omits some. The repertoire holds 80,000 to 100,000 clones, with 92% as singletons. Which antigens these TCRs recognize remains unknown. The sequences come from unstimulated CD4+ T cells sorted from spleen or lymph node cells, collected before intestinal transplant. Every receptor here comes from a human donor who received an intestinal transplant. Each CDR3 is given without its conserved first and last residue. Clone size appears in some rows only: once, few, many, or a class for an expanded clone.

j_call v_call clone_size cdr3_aa
TRBJ2-7 TRBV7-6 . ASSLNGPDYEQY
TRBJ2-1 TRBV7-3 . ASSFPQGNNEQF
TRBJ1-1 TRBV4-1 once ASSQDKNTEAF
TRBJ2-1 TRBV30 . AWSPPGSQYNEQF
TRBJ2-3 TRBV6-5 . ASRLAGGPDTQY
TRBJ2-5 TRBV7-2 once ASSFYLAGQETQY
TRBJ1-3 TRBV1 . TSSPARTPSSGNTIY
TRBJ2-1 TRBV7-8 . ASSNGLAGDEQF
TRBJ2-2 TRBV5-1 . ASSLGSGRTGELF
TRBJ1-1 TRBV5-4 . ASSLGRRNTEAF
TRBJ2-7 TRBV19 few ASSIRPGGYEQY
TRBJ2-1 TRBV7-2 . ASSPRDTFYNEQF
TRBJ1-2 TRBV5-1 . ASSLLQDDYGYT
TRBJ1-6 TRBV9 . ASSVVQDSPLH
TRBJ2-5 TRBV7-6 . ASSLAGGQETQY
TRBJ2-7 TRBV5-1 . ASSLDPGEAYEQY
TRBJ2-2 TRBV5-4 . ASSPLAAPNTGELF
TRBJ2-5 TRBV2 . ASSVTVDLQQY
TRBJ2-2 TRBV6-5 . ASSYPTAGELF
TRBJ1-1 TRBV5-6 . ASSSGTSTEAF
TRBJ2-1 TRBV5-4 . ASSLLDNEQF
TRBJ2-3 TRBV6-5 . ASRSPAGIRDTQY
TRBJ2-1 TRBV27 . ASSRSSYNEQF
TRBJ1-2 TRBV4-2 . ASSQVSGQAINYGYT
TRBJ2-7 TRBV9 . ASSGLAGSYEQY
TRBJ1-5 TRBV5-8 few ASTIYEGALQPQH
TRBJ1-3 TRBV5-5 . ASSGTGWRAGNTIY
TRBJ2-1 TRBV6-1 few ASNPEGGREREQF
TRBJ2-7 TRBV6-5 . ASSAPGVYEQY
TRBJ2-7 TRBV27 . ASRGRHRTYEQY
TRBJ2-1 TRBV23-1 . ASSQSDRGKWYNEQF
TRBJ2-7 TRBV6-1 . ASSGSSGSGSYEQY
TRBJ2-2 TRBV4-2 once ASSTGDVNTGELF
TRBJ2-7 TRBV11-3 . ASSFNRGYEQY
TRBJ1-6 TRBV2 . ASASRGGYNAPLH
TRBJ1-1 TRBV18 . ASSRGHGGAF
TRBJ1-3 TRBV5-6 few ASSLLDRPSGNTIY
TRBJ2-1 TRBV2 . ASSVDRLAYNEQF
TRBJ2-5 TRBV2 . ASGAGAVETQY
TRBJ1-1 TRBV18 . ASSRGQGWDTEAF
TRBJ1-1 TRBV7-9 . ASSLDTNTEAF
TRBJ1-5 TRBV7-2 . ASSLGTVSNQPQH
TRBJ2-5 TRBV6-1 . ASSEIRDRRQETQY
TRBJ2-6 TRBV19 once ASSRQDSSGANVLT
TRBJ2-1 TRBV4-2 once ASSQPLTGTSGALEF
TRBJ2-5 TRBV15 . ATSRSQQETQY
TRBJ2-2 TRBV15 . ATSREAGAGELF
TRBJ2-6 TRBV5-4 . ASSMTGGTGANVLT
TRBJ1-6 TRBV6-5 . ASSPRQGLPLH
. TRBV5-3 . ARSLVTNEQY
TRBJ2-1 TRBV6-5 . ASSYNAGPTYEQF
TRBJ2-3 TRBV27 . ASSFRAAATDTQY
TRBJ2-4 TRBV2 . ASSRTSGPGGNIQY
TRBJ2-3 TRBV10-3 once AISEAWAGTDTQY
TRBJ1-2 TRBV19 . ASTSQGANYGYT
TRBJ2-1 TRBV6-5 . ASSYSYQDDSRF
TRBJ1-2 TRBV19 . ASSMTGVYGYT